What follows is one T cell receptor (beta chain) and its context. The record originates from a study of control samples from healthy donors and cancer patients. The V gene lost 8 bases and the J gene lost 3 bases, with 19 bases spanning the gap. Germline-derived CDR1 and CDR2 are MGHDK and SYGVNS. CDR3 length: 15 residues. TCRdb's table, derived via immunoSEQ multiplex PCR, lists solely in-frame clones and lacks some. The table shows about 130,000 clones, with roughly 92% occurring only once. This receptor was obtained from a young man in good health. The J gene is TRBJ1-2, the V gene TRBV25-1; no clear D gene. The specimen was blood. CDR3 loop: CASSYGRRGDYGYTF. CDR3 coding DNA: TGTGCCAGCTCATACGGACGACGGGGAGACTATGGCTACACCTTC.